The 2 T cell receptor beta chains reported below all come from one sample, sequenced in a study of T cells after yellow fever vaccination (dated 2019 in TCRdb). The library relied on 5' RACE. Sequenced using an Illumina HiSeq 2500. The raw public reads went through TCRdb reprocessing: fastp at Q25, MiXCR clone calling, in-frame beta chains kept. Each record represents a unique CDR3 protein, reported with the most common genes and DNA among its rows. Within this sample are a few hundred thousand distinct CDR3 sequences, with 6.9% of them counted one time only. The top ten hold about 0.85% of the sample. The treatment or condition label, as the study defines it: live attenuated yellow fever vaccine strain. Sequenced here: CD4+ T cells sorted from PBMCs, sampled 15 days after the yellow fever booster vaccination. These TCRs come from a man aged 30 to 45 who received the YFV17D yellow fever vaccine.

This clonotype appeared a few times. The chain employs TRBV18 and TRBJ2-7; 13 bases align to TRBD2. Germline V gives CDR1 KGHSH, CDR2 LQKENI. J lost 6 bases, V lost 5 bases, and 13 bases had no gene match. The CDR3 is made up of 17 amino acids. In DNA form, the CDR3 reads TGTGCCAGCTCAAAACTACTAGCGGGAGGGCCAAAAACCGAGCAGTACTTC. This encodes CASSKLLAGGPKTEQYF. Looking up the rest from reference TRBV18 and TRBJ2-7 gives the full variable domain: NAGVMQNPRHLVRRRGQEARLRCSPMKGHSHVYWYRQLPEEGLKFMVYLQKENIIDESGMPKERFSAEFPKEGPSILRIQQVVRGDSAAYFCASSKLLAGGPKTEQYFGPGTRLTVT.

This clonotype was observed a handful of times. CDR3 coding DNA: TGTGCCAGCAGGGAGGGAGGGCCCTCTTACAATGAGCAGTTCTTC. It codes for CASREGGPSYNEQFF. The V and J genes are TRBV12-3 or TRBV12-4 and TRBJ2-1; 7 bases map to TRBD2. The CDR3 has 15 residues. V was pared by 6 bases and J by 4 bases, with 9 bases of the junction left unmatched.